The clone carrying this T cell receptor beta chain was observed a few times. Antigen unknown. This entry is derived from a study of T-cell memory formation after mild COVID-19. Study-wide results and limits: Certain responding clones were present in pre-infection memory, suggesting participation of cross-reactive memory.

5'RACE with constant-segment primers built TCRalpha and TCRbeta cDNA libraries with UMIs. TCRdb passed the 5' RACE reads through MiXCR, listing each CDR3 protein once. The sample has 560,000 or so distinct CDR3 sequences, roughly 17% seen once; the top ten hold about 8.6%. V lost 7 bases and J lost 2; bases outside the gene matches: 7. The length of the CDR3 is 14 residues. Germline CDR1 reads SQVTM; CDR2 reads ANQGSEA. The rearrangement links TRBV29-1 to TRBJ2-1; 8 bases map to TRBD2. The source is an adult woman who had mild COVID-19 (a few samples of this study predate the infection). Cell type and time point are not known. The specimen was PBMCs or a T cell subset sorted from them (not recorded which). The CDR3 region has the DNA TGCAGCGGGACACCACTAGCGGCCTACAATGAGCAGTTCTTC. It translates to CSGTPLAAYNEQFF.